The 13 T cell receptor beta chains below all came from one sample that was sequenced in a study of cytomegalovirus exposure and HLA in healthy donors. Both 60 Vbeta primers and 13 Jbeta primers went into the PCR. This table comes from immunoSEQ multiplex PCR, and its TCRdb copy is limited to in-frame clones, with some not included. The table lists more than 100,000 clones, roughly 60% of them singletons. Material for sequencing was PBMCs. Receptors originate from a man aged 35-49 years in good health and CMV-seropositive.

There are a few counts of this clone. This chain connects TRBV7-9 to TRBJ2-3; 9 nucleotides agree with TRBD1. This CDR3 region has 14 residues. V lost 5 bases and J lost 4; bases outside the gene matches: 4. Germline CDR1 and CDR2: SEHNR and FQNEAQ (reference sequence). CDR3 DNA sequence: TGTGCCAGCAGCCCGGGACAGGGATCAGATACGCAGTATTTT. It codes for CASSPGQGSDTQYF.

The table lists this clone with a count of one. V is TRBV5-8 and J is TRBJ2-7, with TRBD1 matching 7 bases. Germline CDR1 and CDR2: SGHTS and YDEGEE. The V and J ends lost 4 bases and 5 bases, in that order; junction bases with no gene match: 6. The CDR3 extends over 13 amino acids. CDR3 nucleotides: TGTGCCAGCAGCCACTACCAGGGGGACGAGCAGTACTTC. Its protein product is CASSHYQGDEQYF.

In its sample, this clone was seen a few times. Here the CDR3 DNA reads TGTGCCAGCAGCTTTGATTGGGGGGCAGATACGCAGTATTTT. It specifies CASSFDWGADTQYF. The chain couples TRBV7-9 to TRBJ2-3; tentative D call: TRBD2 (6 bases). Germline CDR1 is SEHNR and CDR2 is FQNEAQ (reference sequence). The CDR3 length is 14 residues. V was trimmed by 3 bases and J by 4 bases, leaving 11 bases between them.

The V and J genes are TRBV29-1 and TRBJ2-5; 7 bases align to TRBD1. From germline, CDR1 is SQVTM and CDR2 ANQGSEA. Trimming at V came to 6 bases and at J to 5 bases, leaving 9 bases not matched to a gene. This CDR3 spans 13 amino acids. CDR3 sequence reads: CSVDRQGRETQYF. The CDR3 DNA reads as TGCAGCGTAGACAGACAGGGAAGGGAGACCCAGTACTTC.

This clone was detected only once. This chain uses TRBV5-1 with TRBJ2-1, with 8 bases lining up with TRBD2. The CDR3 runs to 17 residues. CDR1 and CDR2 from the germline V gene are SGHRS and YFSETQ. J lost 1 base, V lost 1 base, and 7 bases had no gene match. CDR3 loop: CASSLRLRGESYNEQFF. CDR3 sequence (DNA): TGCGCCAGCAGCTTGCGTTTGCGGGGGGAGTCCTACAATGAGCAGTTCTTC.

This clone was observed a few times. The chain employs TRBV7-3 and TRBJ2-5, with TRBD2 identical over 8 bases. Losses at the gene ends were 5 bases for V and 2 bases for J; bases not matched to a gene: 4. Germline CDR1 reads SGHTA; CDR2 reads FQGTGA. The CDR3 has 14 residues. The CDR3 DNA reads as TGTGCCAGCAGCACAGGACTAGCTCAAGAGACCCAGTACTTC. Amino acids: CASSTGLAQETQYF.

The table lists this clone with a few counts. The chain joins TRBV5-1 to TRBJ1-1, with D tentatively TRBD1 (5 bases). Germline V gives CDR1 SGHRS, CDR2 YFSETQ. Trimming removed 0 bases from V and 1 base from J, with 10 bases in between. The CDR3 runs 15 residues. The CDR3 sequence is CASSLVGGGNTEAFF. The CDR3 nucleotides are TGCGCCAGCAGCTTGGTGGGGGGAGGGAACACTGAAGCTTTCTTT.

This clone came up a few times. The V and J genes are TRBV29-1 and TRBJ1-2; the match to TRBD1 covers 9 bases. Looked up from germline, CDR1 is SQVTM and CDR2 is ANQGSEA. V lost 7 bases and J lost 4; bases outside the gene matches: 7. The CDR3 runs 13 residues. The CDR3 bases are TGCAGCGCCCCGGGACAGGGAGCCTATGGCTACACCTTC. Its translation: CSAPGQGAYGYTF.

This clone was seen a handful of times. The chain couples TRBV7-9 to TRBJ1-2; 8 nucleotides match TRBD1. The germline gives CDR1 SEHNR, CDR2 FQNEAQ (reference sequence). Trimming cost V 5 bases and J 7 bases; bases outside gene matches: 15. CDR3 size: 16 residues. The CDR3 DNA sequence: TGTGCCAGCAGCCCCCTGGGGCAGGGGGCGTATGGTGGCTACACCTTC. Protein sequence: CASSPLGQGAYGGYTF.

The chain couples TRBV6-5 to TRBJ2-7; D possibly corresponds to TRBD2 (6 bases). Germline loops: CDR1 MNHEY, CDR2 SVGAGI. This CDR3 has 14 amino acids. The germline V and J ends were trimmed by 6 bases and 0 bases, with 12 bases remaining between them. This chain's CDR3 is CASSQHGSSYEQYF. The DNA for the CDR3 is TGTGCCAGCAGCCAACACGGGAGCTCCTACGAGCAGTACTTC.

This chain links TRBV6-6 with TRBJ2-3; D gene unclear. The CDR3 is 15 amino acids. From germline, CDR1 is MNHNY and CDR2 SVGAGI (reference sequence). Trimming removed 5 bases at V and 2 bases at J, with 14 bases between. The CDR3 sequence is CASSPLRRNTDTQYF. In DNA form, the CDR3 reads TGTGCCAGCAGTCCCCTTCGGCGGAACACAGATACGCAGTATTTT.

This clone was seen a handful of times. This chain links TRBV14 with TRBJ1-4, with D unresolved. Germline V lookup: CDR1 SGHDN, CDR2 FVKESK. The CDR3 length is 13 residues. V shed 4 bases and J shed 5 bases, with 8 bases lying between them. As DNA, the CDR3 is TGTGCCAGCAGCCCCGGGTTCAATGAAAAACTGTTTTTT. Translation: CASSPGFNEKLFF.

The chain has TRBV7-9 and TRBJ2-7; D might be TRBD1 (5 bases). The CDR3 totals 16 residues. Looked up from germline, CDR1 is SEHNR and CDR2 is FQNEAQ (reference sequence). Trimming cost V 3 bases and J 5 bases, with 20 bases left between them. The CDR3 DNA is TGTGCCAGCAGCTTGAAAATGGGAAAGGGGTTTGACGAGCAGTACTTC. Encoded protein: CASSLKMGKGFDEQYF.